What follows are 30 T cell receptor beta chains derived from one specimen sequenced in a study of shared clonotypes between healthy human individuals (dated by TCRdb to 2018 to 2020). Library preparation used the immunoSEQ multiplex PCR assay. TCRdb retrieved this table from immuneACCESS and kept in-frame rearrangements only. Not all clones are present; in checked studies, unresolved V genes account for under half, and no reason is known for the remainder. The table for this sample lists roughly 500,000 clones; approximately 95% of them were counted only once. The biggest ten clones account for 0.05% to 0.07% of the sample. The sequenced material came from naive CD4+ T cells sorted from blood. The sample's cell subset or site label, decoded: CD45RA+ positively selected. These TCRs come from a woman aged 30 to 39 in good health.

J is TRBJ2-1 and V is TRBV9; D is uncertain. The CDR3 loop spans 13 amino acids. Germline V CDR1 and CDR2: SGDLS, YYNGEE. The V end lost 2 bases, the J end lost 6 bases, and 9 bases lay between the germline ends. In DNA, the CDR3 is TGTGCCAGCAGCGTCGTTCAGTCCAATGAGCAGTTCTTC. Protein: CASSVVQSNEQFF.

Only a few counts were recorded for this clone. This chain links TRBV28 with TRBJ1-5; D might be TRBD1 (6 bases). CDR3 length: 15 residues. CDR1 is MDHEN and CDR2 is SYDVKM in the germline V gene. V was trimmed by 5 bases and J by 3 bases, leaving 14 bases between them. The CDR3 DNA is TGTGCCAGCAGTCTGACGGGGGGCCCCAATCAGCCCCAGCATTTT. Amino acid sequence: CASSLTGGPNQPQHF. Full variable domain (rest looked up from reference TRBV28 and TRBJ1-5): DVKVTQSSRYLVKRTGEKVFLECVQDMDHENMFWYRQDPGLGLRLIYFSYDVKMKEKGDIPEGYSVSREKKERFSLILESASTNQTSMYLCASSLTGGPNQPQHFGDGTRLSIL.

The V and J genes are TRBV10-2 and TRBJ1-4; 7 bases map to TRBD1. Germline lookup yields CDR1 WSHSY and CDR2 SAAADI. The CDR3 spans 15 residues. The junction had 4 bases not matched to a gene; V was cut back by 2 bases and J by 4 bases. The CDR3 spells CASSEEGAGNEKLFF. The CDR3 DNA is TGCGCCAGCAGTGAGGAGGGGGCCGGTAATGAAAAACTGTTTTTT.

In DNA form, the CDR3 reads TGTGCCAGCAGCTCCGGGACTAGCGGGAGCAATGAGCAGTTCTTC. This gives the protein CASSSGTSGSNEQFF. The chain carries TRBV28 and TRBJ2-1; 14 nucleotides align to TRBD2. The CDR3 is 15 amino acids. From germline, CDR1 is MDHEN and CDR2 SYDVKM. The V segment lost 6 bases and the J segment 6 bases; nucleotides outside the gene matches: 4.

In its sample, this clone was seen once. This chain joins TRBV30 and TRBJ2-1; TRBD2 aligns across 9 bases. V shed 0 bases, J shed 8 bases, and the junction held 8 bases outside the gene matches. The germline gives CDR1 GTSNPN, CDR2 SVGIG (reference sequence). CDR3 length equals 15 residues. In DNA form, the CDR3 reads TGTGCCTGGAGTGTGGGTAGCGGGAGTATTCATGAGCAGTTCTTC. Translation: CAWSVGSGSIHEQFF.

The rearrangement uses TRBV2 and TRBJ1-2; TRBD1 matches at 8 bases. CDR1 is SNHLY and CDR2 is FYNNEI in the germline V gene. V lost 6 bases, J lost 3 bases, and 6 bases stayed unmatched. The CDR3 is 14 residues long. The CDR3, as DNA: TGTGCCAGCAGCGCTCAGGGGGCTCACTATGGCTACACCTTC. Amino acids: CASSAQGAHYGYTF.

The chain joins TRBV5-8 to TRBJ2-3; a possible D gene is TRBD2 (7 bases). The CDR3 runs 16 residues. Trimming pared 2 bases from V and 5 bases from J, leaving 18 bases between. The germline CDR1 and CDR2 sequences are SGHTS and YDEGEE. CDR3 in DNA: TGTGCCAGCAGCTTAAGGAGGGGGGGCAATGTAGATACGCAGTATTTT. Its translation: CASSLRRGGNVDTQYF. The variable domain in full, with the rest retrieved from reference TRBV5-8 and TRBJ2-3, is EAGVTQSPTHLIKTRGQQATLRCSPISGHTSVYWYQQALGLGLQFLLWYDEGEERNRGNFPPRFSGRQFPNYSSELNVNALELEDSALYLCASSLRRGGNVDTQYFGPGTRLTVL.

This clone appeared a single time. V usage is TRBV5-1 and J usage is TRBJ2-7; 12 bases agree with TRBD2. The CDR3 extends over 18 amino acids. Germline CDR1 reads SGHRS; CDR2 reads YFSETQ. V lost 0 bases and J lost 2; bases outside the gene matches: 9. The CDR3 bases are TGCGCCAGCAGCTTGGCCGAATTTGGACTAGCGGGAACCTACGAGCAGTACTTC. It encodes CASSLAEFGLAGTYEQYF.

The chain joins TRBV4-1 to TRBJ2-3, with 10 bases that match TRBD2. CDR1 and CDR2 from the germline V gene are MGHRA and YSYEKL. V dropped 4 bases and J dropped 3; count of bases not matched to a gene: 4. This CDR3 is 15 amino acids long. The CDR3 coding sequence is TGCGCCAGCAGCCTAAAGCGGGAGGGTACAGATACGCAGTATTTT. It specifies CASSLKREGTDTQYF.

This clone was seen once. V and J are TRBV6-1 and TRBJ1-1; no clear D. CDR3 length: 15 residues. Germline CDR1 is MNHNS and CDR2 is SASEGT. V was clipped by 8 bases and J by 0 bases, with 16 bases between them. DNA for the CDR3: TGTGCCAGCCCCACCCCACGGACCATGAACACTGAAGCTTTCTTT. Protein sequence: CASPTPRTMNTEAFF.

This rearrangement joins TRBV28 to TRBJ1-4; weak D call: TRBD1 (5 bases). The CDR3 loop spans 14 amino acids. Trimming shortened V by 2 bases and J by 8 bases, and 12 bases separated the two germline ends. Germline CDR1 MDHEN, CDR2 SYDVKM. As DNA, the CDR3 is TGTGCCAGCAGTTTAGGGCAGGGAGGGGAAAAACTGTTTTTT. It yields the protein CASSLGQGGEKLFF.

This rearrangement joins TRBV5-4 to TRBJ2-5; D perhaps matches TRBD2 (5 bases). The V and J ends lost 5 bases and 3 bases respectively, with 17 bases between them. Germline CDR1 reads SGHNT; CDR2 reads YYREEE (reference sequence). The CDR3 totals 15 residues. The CDR3 bases are TGTGCCAGCAGGGACCCTACTAGACCTGAAGAGACCCAGTACTTC. It yields the protein CASRDPTRPEETQYF.

This chain connects TRBV9 to TRBJ2-1; 7 bases line up with TRBD1. In germline, CDR1 is SGDLS, CDR2 YYNGEE. V gave up 4 bases and J gave up 1 base; unmatched junction bases: 8. The length of the CDR3 is 16 residues. In nucleotides, the CDR3 is TGTGCCAGCAGCTCCAGAGGGGGCAGGTCCTACAATGAGCAGTTCTTC. Its protein is CASSSRGGRSYNEQFF.

The chain is built from TRBV2 and TRBJ2-7; D ambiguous. Germline values: CDR1 SNHLY, CDR2 FYNNEI. CDR3 length: 13 residues. V was clipped by 9 bases and J by 3 bases, with 15 bases between them. This chain's CDR3 is CASNYRTDYEQYF. CDR3 DNA sequence: TGTGCCAGTAACTACCGAACTGACTACGAGCAGTACTTC.

As to this clone: The same CDR3 is also encoded by other DNA sequences in this sample. This chain uses TRBV5-1 with TRBJ2-7; a possible D gene is TRBD1 (6 bases). V was clipped by 2 bases and J by 2 bases, with 8 bases between them. Per the germline V gene, CDR1 is SGHRS and CDR2 is YFSETQ. This CDR3 has 13 amino acids. CDR3 protein: CASSFGQTYEQYF. In DNA form, the CDR3 reads TGCGCCAGCAGCTTCGGACAGACCTACGAGCAGTACTTC.

The J gene is TRBJ2-1, the V gene TRBV10-1, with 9 bases that match TRBD2. Trimming cost V 6 bases and J 12 bases; bases outside gene matches: 12. This CDR3 region has 14 residues. The germline V gene encodes CDR1 WNHNN and CDR2 SYGVQD (reference sequence). The DNA of the CDR3 is TGCGCCAGCAGCGTCGGGGATAGCGGGAGTCGGCAGTTCTTC. It encodes CASSVGDSGSRQFF.

A single count supports this clone. V gene TRBV9 combines with J gene TRBJ1-1; D may be TRBD1 (6 bases). There are 16 residues in the CDR3. Per germline, CDR1 SGDLS and CDR2 YYNGEE. V lost 4 bases to trimming and J lost 1 base, with 17 bases between them. The CDR3 bases are TGTGCCAGCAGCTTCGGGACACCGGCTGCGAACACTGAAGCTTTCTTT. It specifies CASSFGTPAANTEAFF.

The gene calls are TRBV13 and TRBJ2-7; D might be TRBD2 (6 bases). Trimming took 5 bases from V and 6 from J, leaving 11 bases between them. Germline assignment: CDR1 PRHDT and CDR2 FYEKMQ (reference sequence). This CDR3 spans 12 amino acids. CDR3 region: CASSRLDGEQYF. The CDR3 DNA is TGTGCCAGCAGCAGACTAGATGGCGAGCAGTACTTC. The entire variable domain, with the rest obtained from reference TRBV13 and TRBJ2-7, is as follows: AAGVIQSPRHLIKEKRETATLKCYPIPRHDTVYWYQQGPGQDPQFLISFYEKMQSDKGSIPDRFSAQQFSDYHSELNMSSLELGDSALYFCASSRLDGEQYFGPGTRLTVT.

The chain carries TRBV20-1 and TRBJ2-7; D is uncertain. The CDR3 spans 11 residues. V was cut by 6 bases and J by 2 bases, with 8 bases left in between. Germline lookup yields CDR1 DFQATT and CDR2 SNEGSKA (reference sequence). The CDR3 nucleotides read TGCAGTGCCCTGAAAACCTACGAGCAGTACTTC. Translated: CSALKTYEQYF.

This rearrangement joins TRBV28 to TRBJ2-1; no reliable D call. The CDR3 contains 11 residues. Trimming took off 7 bases at V and 5 bases at J, with 6 bases between the two ends. Germline V gene lookup returns CDR1 MDHEN and CDR2 SYDVKM. This CDR3 is CASISNNEQFF. For the CDR3, the DNA is TGTGCCAGCATATCCAACAATGAGCAGTTCTTC.

The rearrangement uses TRBV6-5 and TRBJ2-7; possibly TRBD2 for D (5 bases). Germline V gives CDR1 MNHEY, CDR2 SVGAGI. The CDR3 runs 12 residues. V shed 7 bases and J shed 3 bases, with 10 bases lying between them. CDR3 sequence: CASNRGNYEQYF. The CDR3 DNA sequence: TGTGCCAGCAACAGAGGGAACTACGAGCAGTACTTC.

The rearrangement links TRBV4-1 to TRBJ2-7, with D unresolved. The CDR3 is 16 residues long. V dropped 0 bases and J dropped 2 bases, with 14 bases sitting between them. Germline loops: CDR1 MGHRA, CDR2 YSYEKL. The chain's CDR3 is CASSQDWMSDTYEQYF. CDR3 nucleotide sequence: TGCGCCAGCAGCCAAGATTGGATGTCCGATACCTACGAGCAGTACTTC.

The chain is built from TRBV13 and TRBJ2-6; a weak D match, TRBD1 (6 bases). The CDR3 length is 18 residues. From germline, CDR1 is PRHDT and CDR2 FYEKMQ (reference sequence). Trimming left V 0 bases short and J 1 base short, with 13 bases between. For the CDR3, the DNA is TGTGCCAGCAGCTTAGGGCAGGGGAAGGTATCTGGGGCCAACGTCCTGACTTTC. Its protein product is CASSLGQGKVSGANVLTF. Complete variable domain (other parts from reference TRBV13 and TRBJ2-6): AAGVIQSPRHLIKEKRETATLKCYPIPRHDTVYWYQQGPGQDPQFLISFYEKMQSDKGSIPDRFSAQQFSDYHSELNMSSLELGDSALYFCASSLGQGKVSGANVLTFGAGSRLTVL.

V usage is TRBV19 and J usage is TRBJ1-4; D is perhaps TRBD1 (5 bases). V lost 5 bases to trimming and J lost 4 bases, with 14 bases between them. CDR3 length equals 15 residues. Germline CDR1 and CDR2: LNHDA and SQIVND (reference sequence). The CDR3 nucleotides are TGTGCCAGTAGTCCCACGACAGAGAATAATGAAAAACTGTTTTTT. It is translated as CASSPTTENNEKLFF.

This chain joins TRBV4-2 and TRBJ1-4; D remains unclear. This CDR3 is built from 13 residues. Germline CDR1 reads LGHNA; CDR2 reads YNFKEQ. Trimming shortened V by 0 bases and J by 10 bases, and 9 bases separated the two germline ends. The CDR3 loop is CASSQEEGIKLFF. The CDR3 nucleotides are TGTGCCAGCAGCCAAGAAGAGGGTATAAAACTGTTTTTT.

This rearrangement joins TRBV28 to TRBJ2-7; unclear D gene. V lost 8 bases, J lost 4 bases, and 12 bases lay in between. The CDR3 runs 12 residues. Germline-derived CDR1 and CDR2 are MDHEN and SYDVKM. CDR3 protein: CASDTQNYEQYF. The CDR3 DNA follows: TGTGCCAGCGATACCCAGAATTACGAGCAGTACTTC.

The rearrangement joins TRBV28 to TRBJ2-2; a possible D gene is TRBD2 (6 bases). Trimming pared 9 bases from V and 3 bases from J, leaving 17 bases between. This CDR3 is 15 amino acids long. CDR1 and CDR2 from the germline V gene are MDHEN and SYDVKM. CDR3: CASFNAGLDTGELFF. As DNA, the CDR3 is TGTGCCAGTTTTAACGCGGGACTTGACACCGGGGAGCTGTTTTTT.

V and J are TRBV6-1 and TRBJ2-7, with D possibly being TRBD1 (5 bases). This CDR3 has 15 amino acids. V lost 7 bases to trimming and J lost 0 bases, with 16 bases between them. The germline gives CDR1 MNHNS, CDR2 SASEGT. CDR3 DNA: TGTGCCAGCAACCCCCAGGGTATCAGCTCCTACGAGCAGTACTTC. Translation: CASNPQGISSYEQYF.

The chain has TRBV5-1 and TRBJ2-7; weak D call: TRBD1 (6 bases). The V end was cut by 4 bases, the J end by 6 bases, with 17 bases between. Germline values: CDR1 SGHRS, CDR2 YFSETQ. This CDR3 is built from 14 residues. The CDR3: CASSAGPSGAEQYF. CDR3 in DNA: TGCGCCAGCAGCGCCGGGCCGTCAGGGGCCGAGCAGTACTTC.

The V gene is TRBV28, the J gene TRBJ1-3; TRBD1 is a possible D gene (5 bases). V lost 3 bases, J lost 0 bases, and 9 bases lay in between. The germline CDR1 and CDR2 sequences are MDHEN and SYDVKM. This CDR3 is 15 amino acids long. CDR3 nucleotides: TGTGCCAGCAGTTTTAGGGGCTACTCTGGAAACACCATATATTTT. Translated: CASSFRGYSGNTIYF.